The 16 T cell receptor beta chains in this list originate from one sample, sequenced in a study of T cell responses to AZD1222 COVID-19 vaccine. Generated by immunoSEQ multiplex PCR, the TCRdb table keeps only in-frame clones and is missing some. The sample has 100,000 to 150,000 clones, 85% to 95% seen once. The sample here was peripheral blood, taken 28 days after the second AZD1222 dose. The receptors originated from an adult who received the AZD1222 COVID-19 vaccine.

The CDR3 sequence is CASSRDGRNEKLFF. CDR3 nucleotides: TGTGCCAGTAGTCGGGACGGACGGAATGAAAAACTGTTTTTT. V is TRBV19 and J is TRBJ1-4; a weak D match, TRBD1 (5 bases). Germline CDR1 and CDR2: LNHDA and SQIVND (reference sequence). The germline V and J ends were trimmed by 5 bases and 5 bases, with 12 bases remaining between them. The CDR3 spans 14 residues.

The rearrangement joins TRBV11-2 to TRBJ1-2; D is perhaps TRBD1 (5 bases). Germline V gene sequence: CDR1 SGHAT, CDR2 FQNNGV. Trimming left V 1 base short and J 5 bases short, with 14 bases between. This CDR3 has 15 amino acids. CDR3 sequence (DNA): TGTGCCAGCAGCTTAGGACAGCCGATCTGGTATGGCTACACCTTC. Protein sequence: CASSLGQPIWYGYTF.

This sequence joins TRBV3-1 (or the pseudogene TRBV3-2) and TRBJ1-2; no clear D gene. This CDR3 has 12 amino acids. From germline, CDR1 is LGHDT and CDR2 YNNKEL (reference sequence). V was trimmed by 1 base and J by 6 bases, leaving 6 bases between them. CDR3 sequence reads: CASSQAIDGYTF. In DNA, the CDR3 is TGTGCCAGCAGCCAAGCGATTGATGGCTACACCTTC.

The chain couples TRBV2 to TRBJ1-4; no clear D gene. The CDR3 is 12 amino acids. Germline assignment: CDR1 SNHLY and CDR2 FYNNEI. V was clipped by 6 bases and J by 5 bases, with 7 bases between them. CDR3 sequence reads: CASRGRNEKLFF. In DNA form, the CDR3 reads TGTGCCAGCAGGGGTCGGAATGAAAAACTGTTTTTT.

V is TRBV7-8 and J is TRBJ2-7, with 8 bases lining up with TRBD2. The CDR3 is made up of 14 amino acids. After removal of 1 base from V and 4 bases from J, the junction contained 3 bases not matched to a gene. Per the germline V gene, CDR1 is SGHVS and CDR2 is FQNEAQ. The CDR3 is CASSLGLAGYEQYF. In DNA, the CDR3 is TGTGCCAGCAGCTTAGGTTTAGCGGGATACGAGCAGTACTTC.

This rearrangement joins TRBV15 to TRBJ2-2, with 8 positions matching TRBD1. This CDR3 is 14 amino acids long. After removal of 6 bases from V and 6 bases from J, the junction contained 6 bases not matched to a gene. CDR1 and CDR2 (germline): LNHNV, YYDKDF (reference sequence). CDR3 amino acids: CATRIDRGSGELFF. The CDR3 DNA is TGTGCCACCAGAATAGACAGGGGATCCGGGGAGCTGTTTTTT.

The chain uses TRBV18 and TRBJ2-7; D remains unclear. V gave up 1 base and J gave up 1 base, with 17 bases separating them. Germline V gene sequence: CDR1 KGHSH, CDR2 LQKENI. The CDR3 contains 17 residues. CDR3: CASSPQEVLASSYEQYF. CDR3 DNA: TGTGCCAGCTCACCACAGGAAGTACTGGCGAGTTCCTACGAGCAGTACTTC.

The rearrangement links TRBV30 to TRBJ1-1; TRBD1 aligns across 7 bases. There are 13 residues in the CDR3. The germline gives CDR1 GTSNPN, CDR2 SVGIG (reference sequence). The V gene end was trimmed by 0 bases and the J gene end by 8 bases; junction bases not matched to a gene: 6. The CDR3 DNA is TGTGCCTGGAGTGTGCAGGGGGAGGCGGAAGCTTTCTTT. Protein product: CAWSVQGEAEAFF.

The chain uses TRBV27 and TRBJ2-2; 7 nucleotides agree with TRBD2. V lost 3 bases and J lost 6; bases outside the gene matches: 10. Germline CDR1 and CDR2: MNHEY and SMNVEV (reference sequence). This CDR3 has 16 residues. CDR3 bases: TGTGCCAGCAGTTTTGGAGGACTAGTTGGGCCCGGGGAGCTGTTTTTT. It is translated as CASSFGGLVGPGELFF.

DNA of the CDR3: TGTGCCAGCTCAGTTAGGGGTGACTATGGCTACACCTTC. Translating it yields CASSVRGDYGYTF. The chain is built from TRBV6-5 and TRBJ1-2; D perhaps matches TRBD1 (5 bases). Looked up from germline, CDR1 is MNHEY and CDR2 is SVGAGI. Trimming pared 8 bases from V and 3 bases from J, leaving 13 bases between. This CDR3 is built from 13 residues.

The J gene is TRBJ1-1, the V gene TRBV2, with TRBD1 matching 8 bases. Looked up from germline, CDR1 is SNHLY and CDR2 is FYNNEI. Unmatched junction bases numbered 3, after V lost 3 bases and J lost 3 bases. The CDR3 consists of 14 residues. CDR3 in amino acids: CASSDGTGDTEAFF. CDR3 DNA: TGTGCCAGCAGTGATGGGACAGGTGACACTGAAGCTTTCTTT.

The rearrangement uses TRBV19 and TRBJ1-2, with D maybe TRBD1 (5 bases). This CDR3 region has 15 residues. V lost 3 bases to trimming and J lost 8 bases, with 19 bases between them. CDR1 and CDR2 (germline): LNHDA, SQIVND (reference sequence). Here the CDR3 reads CASSISTRDFLGYTF. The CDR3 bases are TGTGCCAGTAGTATCTCGACCAGGGATTTTTTAGGCTACACCTTC.

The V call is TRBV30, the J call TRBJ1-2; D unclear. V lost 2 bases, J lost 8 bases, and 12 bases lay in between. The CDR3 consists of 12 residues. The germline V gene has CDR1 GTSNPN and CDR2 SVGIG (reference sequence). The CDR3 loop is CAWSPAPGGYTF. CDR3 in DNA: TGTGCCTGGAGTCCCGCCCCGGGCGGCTACACCTTC.

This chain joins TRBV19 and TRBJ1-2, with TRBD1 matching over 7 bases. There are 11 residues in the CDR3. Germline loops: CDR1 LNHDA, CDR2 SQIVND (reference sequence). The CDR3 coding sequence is TGTGCAACTAGACAGGGAGAAGGCTACACCTTC. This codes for CATRQGEGYTF.

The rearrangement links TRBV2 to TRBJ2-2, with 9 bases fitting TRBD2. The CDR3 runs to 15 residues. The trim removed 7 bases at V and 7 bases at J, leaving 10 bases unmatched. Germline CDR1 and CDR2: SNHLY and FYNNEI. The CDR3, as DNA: TGTGCCAGCATGAGGGCGGGAGGGCCGGTCGGGGAGCTGTTTTTT. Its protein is CASMRAGGPVGELFF. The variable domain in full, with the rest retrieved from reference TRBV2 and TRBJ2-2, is EPEVTQTPSHQVTQMGQEVILRCVPISNHLYFYWYRQILGQKVEFLVSFYNNEISEKSEIFDDQFSVERPDGSNFTLKIRSTKLEDSAMYFCASMRAGGPVGELFFGEGSRLTVL.

Here the CDR3 DNA reads TGTGCTAGTGGTTTCCGGTCAGACACTGAAGCTTTCTTT. It specifies CASGFRSDTEAFF. The genes are TRBV12-5 and TRBJ1-1; no reliable D call. The V gene lost 3 bases and the J gene lost 3 bases, with 8 bases spanning the gap. CDR3 size: 13 residues. From germline, CDR1 is LGHNT and CDR2 FRNRAP.